This is a list of T cell receptor beta chains from one sample in a study of neoadjuvant anti-PD-1 for oral cavity cancer. Sequenced by immunoSEQ multiplex PCR; TCRdb stores in-frame clones only, minus some. The sample records some 71,000 clones, about 86% being singletons. The sample in question was PBMCs, obtained before nivolumab (anti-PD-1) treatment. These receptors originate from a person between 40 and 85 years old with oral cavity squamous cell carcinoma. CDR3s include the opening cysteine and the closing phenylalanine or tryptophan. A D gene is named only where the DNA matches it firmly. For some rows the clone size is stated as once, few or many, or as a class when expanded; others skip it.

j_call | v_call | d_call | clone_size | cdr3_length | cdr3_aa | cdr3_nt
TRBJ1-2 | TRBV2 | - | few | 12 | CASLGVGYGYTF | TGTGCCAGCCTGGGGGTTGGCTATGGCTACACCTTC
TRBJ2-7 | TRBV14 | - | - | 12 | CASSLNRGPLYF | TGTGCCAGCAGCCTCAACCGGGGCCCGCTTTACTTC
TRBJ2-1 | TRBV9 | - | - | 12 | CASSGTYNEQFF | TGTGCCAGCAGTGGGACCTACAATGAGCAGTTCTTC
TRBJ1-1 | TRBV20-1 | TRBD1 | - | 11 | CSDDRELEAFF | TGCAGTGATGACAGGGAACTTGAAGCTTTCTTT
TRBJ2-1 | TRBV7-8 | TRBD2 | - | 17 | CASSLGGSGSSYNEQFF | TGTGCCAGCAGCTTAGGCGGTAGCGGGTCATCCTACAATGAGCAGTTCTTC
TRBJ2-5 | TRBV10-2 | TRBD1 | - | 14 | CASRKGQDKETQYF | TGCGCCAGCAGGAAGGGACAGGATAAAGAGACCCAGTACTTC
TRBJ2-1 | TRBV5-1 | - | - | 14 | CASSFGPGENEQFF | TGCGCCAGCAGCTTTGGACCCGGAGAAAATGAGCAGTTCTTC
TRBJ1-1 | TRBV12-2 | - | - | 13 | CASRPYMNTEAFF | TGTGCAAGTCGCCCGTACATGAACACTGAAGCTTTCTTT
TRBJ2-1 | TRBV9 | TRBD2 | - | 16 | CASSVTGGSSYNEQFF | TGTGCCAGCAGCGTTACCGGGGGGAGCTCCTACAATGAGCAGTTCTTC
TRBJ1-4 | TRBV2 | - | - | 16 | CASMGERVATNEKLFF | TGTGCCAGCATGGGGGAGAGAGTTGCAACTAATGAAAAACTGTTTTTT
TRBJ2-3 | TRBV6-1 | - | - | 14 | CASSGLRSTHTQYF | TGTGCCAGCAGCGGTCTCAGAAGCACTCATACGCAGTATTTT
TRBJ2-5 | TRBV2 | - | once | 11 | CASSERETQYF | TGTGCCAGCAGTGAAAGGGAGACCCAGTACTTC
TRBJ1-1 | TRBV2 | TRBD1 | - | 14 | CASSQSGQGTEAFF | TGTGCCAGCTCCCAAAGCGGACAGGGCACTGAAGCTTTCTTT
TRBJ2-5 | TRBV27 | - | - | 12 | CASSFGGGTQYF | TGTGCCAGCAGTTTTGGGGGAGGGACCCAGTACTTC
TRBJ2-5 | TRBV5-8 | - | - | 13 | CASSWYSEETQYF | TGTGCCAGCAGCTGGTACAGCGAAGAGACCCAGTACTTC
TRBJ1-2 | TRBV25-1 | - | medium-sized | 13 | CASSPQGIYGYTF | TGTGCCAGCAGTCCTCAGGGAATCTATGGCTACACCTTC
TRBJ2-7 | TRBV6-1 | - | few | 15 | CASSEGHGSSYEQYF | TGTGCCAGCAGTGAAGGACATGGTAGCTCCTACGAGCAGTACTTC
TRBJ1-1 | TRBV7-9 | - | - | 12 | CASSLEGRAAFF | TGTGCCAGCAGCTTAGAGGGGAGGGCAGCTTTCTTT
TRBJ1-2 | TRBV28 | - | - | 15 | CASSLLQRHTSGYTF | TGTGCCAGCAGTTTATTACAGAGGCACACTTCTGGCTACACCTTC
TRBJ2-3 | TRBV9 | TRBD1 | - | 16 | CASSVGMAGGSSTQYF | TGTGCCAGCAGCGTAGGGATGGCAGGGGGATCGAGTACGCAGTATTTT
TRBJ1-1 | TRBV6-1 | - | once | 13 | CASSEYLGESAFF | TGTGCCAGCAGTGAATACCTGGGAGAGAGCGCTTTCTTT
TRBJ1-1 | TRBV11-2 | - | - | 15 | CASSPLTGRRTEAFF | TGTGCCAGCAGCCCCCTAACCGGGAGGAGGACTGAAGCTTTCTTT
TRBJ1-4 | TRBV27 | - | - | 18 | CASSNSFVTASRGEKLFF | TGTGCCAGCAGTAACTCTTTTGTAACAGCGAGTCGAGGGGAAAAACTGTTTTTT
TRBJ2-1 | TRBV15 | - | - | 13 | CATSRSDLSEQFF | TGTGCCACCAGCCGGTCGGACCTAAGTGAGCAGTTCTTC
TRBJ2-7 | TRBV5-4 | TRBD1 | once | 15 | CASSFGGQAVYEQYF | TGTGCCAGCAGCTTTGGGGGACAGGCCGTCTACGAGCAGTACTTC
TRBJ1-1 | TRBV5-4 | - | - | 14 | CATSAPGEATEAFF | TGTGCCACCTCAGCTCCCGGGGAGGCCACTGAAGCTTTCTTT
TRBJ1-2 | TRBV10-3 | - | - | 15 | CAISDRGGSTMGYTF | TGTGCCATCAGTGATAGGGGGGGATCTACTATGGGCTACACCTTC
TRBJ1-6 | TRBV6-1 | - | - | 14 | CASSEAARNSPLHF | TGTGCCAGCAGTGAAGCCGCCAGAAATTCACCCCTCCACTTT
TRBJ2-5 | TRBV4-1 | TRBD2 | - | 15 | CASSQTGLAGETQYF | TGCGCCAGCAGCCAGACGGGACTAGCGGGAGAGACCCAGTACTTC
TRBJ1-6 | TRBV9 | - | once | 13 | CASSVPGRSPLHF | TGTGCCAGCAGCGTACCAGGAAGGTCACCCCTCCACTTT
TRBJ2-1 | TRBV5-4 | TRBD2 | few | 15 | CASRIPGLANNEQFF | TGTGCCAGCAGAATTCCGGGACTAGCTAACAATGAGCAGTTCTTC
TRBJ1-5 | TRBV19 | TRBD1 | - | 12 | CASSGGGQPQHF | TGTGCCAGTTCAGGGGGAGGACAGCCCCAGCATTTT
TRBJ1-1 | TRBV5-5 | - | - | 14 | CASSFGGSGTEAFF | TGTGCCAGCAGCTTTGGGGGTTCGGGCACTGAAGCTTTCTTT
TRBJ1-4 | TRBV19 | - | - | 13 | CASTPRQGEKLFF | TGTGCCAGTACCCCTAGGCAGGGTGAAAAACTGTTTTTT
TRBJ2-1 | TRBV6-5 | TRBD1 | once | 15 | CASSQKQGYGDEQFF | TGTGCCAGCAGTCAAAAACAGGGGTATGGGGATGAGCAGTTCTTC
TRBJ1-3 | TRBV30 | - | - | 13 | CAWAVSSGNTIYF | TGTGCCTGGGCCGTTAGCTCTGGAAACACCATATATTTT
TRBJ2-7 | TRBV28 | TRBD2 | - | 13 | CASEASGRLEQYF | TGTGCCAGCGAGGCTAGCGGGAGGCTCGAGCAGTACTTC
TRBJ1-6 | TRBV5-6 | - | - | 17 | CASSLYRQSSYNSPLHF | TGTGCCAGCAGCTTGTATAGGCAGAGCTCCTATAATTCACCCCTCCACTTT
TRBJ2-7 | TRBV7-8 | - | - | 17 | CASSPVGADRYLYEQYF | TGTGCCAGCAGCCCAGTAGGGGCGGACAGATACCTCTACGAGCAGTACTTC
TRBJ1-5 | TRBV4-1 | - | - | 13 | CASSPWVNQPQHF | TGCGCCAGCAGCCCGTGGGTGAATCAGCCCCAGCATTTT
TRBJ2-2 | TRBV4-2 | - | - | 16 | CASSPGLEGVTGELFF | TGTGCCAGCAGCCCTGGACTAGAGGGGGTAACCGGGGAGCTGTTTTTT
TRBJ1-1 | TRBV4-1 | - | once | 14 | CASSQGRSTLEAFF | TGCGCCAGCAGCCAAGGTCGGTCGACGCTCGAAGCTTTCTTT
TRBJ2-5 | TRBV28 | - | - | 14 | CASSLWVAQETQYF | TGTGCCAGCAGTTTATGGGTCGCCCAAGAGACCCAGTACTTC
TRBJ2-7 | TRBV6-1 | TRBD2 | - | 15 | CASSETSGAHYEQYF | TGTGCCAGCAGTGAAACTAGCGGGGCTCACTACGAGCAGTACTTC
TRBJ2-5 | TRBV7-7 | - | once | 18 | CASSLASLGYREGETQYF | TGTGCTAGCAGCTTAGCCTCCTTAGGCTACAGGGAGGGGGAGACCCAGTACTTC
TRBJ1-1 | TRBV4-2 | - | few | 18 | CASSQVRGIQQGRPEAFF | TGTGCCAGCAGCCAAGTACGTGGTATCCAACAGGGACGTCCTGAAGCTTTCTTT
TRBJ1-6 | TRBV4-1 | - | - | 15 | CASSLWGEGNSPLHF | TGCGCCAGCAGCCTGTGGGGAGAGGGGAATTCACCCCTCCACTTT
TRBJ2-7 | TRBV7-9 | TRBD1 | - | 12 | CAGGQGSYEQYF | TGTGCCGGAGGACAGGGGTCCTACGAGCAGTACTTC
TRBJ2-3 | TRBV4-1 | - | - | 20 | CASSQGRPFVTSLNLDTQYF | TGCGCCAGCAGCCAAGGAAGGCCGTTCGTAACTAGTCTCAATTTAGATACGCAGTATTTT
TRBJ2-2 | TRBV5-1 | TRBD2 | - | 15 | CASSLSGSGSGELFF | TGCGCCAGCAGCTTGAGCGGGAGCGGGTCCGGGGAGCTGTTTTTT
TRBJ2-1 | TRBV2 | - | - | 16 | CASSEPGSPGDYEQFF | TGTGCCAGCAGTGAACCTGGGAGCCCAGGTGACTATGAGCAGTTCTTC